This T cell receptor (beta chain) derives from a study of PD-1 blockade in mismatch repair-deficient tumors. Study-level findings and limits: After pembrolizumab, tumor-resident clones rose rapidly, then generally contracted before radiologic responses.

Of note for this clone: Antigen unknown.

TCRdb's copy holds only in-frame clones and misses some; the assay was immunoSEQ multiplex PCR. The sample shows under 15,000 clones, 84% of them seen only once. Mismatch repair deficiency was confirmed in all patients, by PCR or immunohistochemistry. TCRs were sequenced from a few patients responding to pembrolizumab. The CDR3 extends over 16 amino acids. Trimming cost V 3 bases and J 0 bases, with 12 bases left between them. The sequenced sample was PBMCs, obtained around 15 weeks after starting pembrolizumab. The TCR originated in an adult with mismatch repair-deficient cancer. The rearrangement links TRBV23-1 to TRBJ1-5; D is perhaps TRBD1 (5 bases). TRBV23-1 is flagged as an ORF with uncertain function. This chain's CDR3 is CASSHQDSYSNQPQHF. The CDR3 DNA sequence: TGCGCCAGCAGTCATCAAGACAGCTATAGCAATCAGCCCCAGCATTTT.